The rows below give T cell receptor beta chains drawn from one sample of a study of T cell changes during pregnancy in multiple sclerosis. Sequenced by immunoSEQ multiplex PCR; TCRdb stores in-frame clones only, minus some. The table shows around 20,000 clones, with more than 75% occurring only once. The source was CD4+ T cells from peripheral blood mononuclear cells, collected in the first trimester of pregnancy. The receptors here all came from a female donor in good health, enrolled as a control in a pregnancy study. The CDR3 runs from the conserved cysteine through the conserved F or W. A D gene is named only where the DNA matches it firmly. Clone size is not always given. Where it is, it says once, few, many or a class for expanded clones.

CDR3 protein,CDR3 DNA,CDR3 length,clone size,V gene,D gene,J gene
CSAKMGPGYTF,TGCAGTGCTAAGATGGGGCCTGGCTACACCTTC,11,NA,TRBV20-1,NA,TRBJ1-2
CASSGDSYNEQFF,TGTGCCAGCAGTGGGGACAGTTACAATGAGCAGTTCTTC,13,once,TRBV2,TRBD1,TRBJ2-1
CASSPLGVGGDMNTEAFF,TGTGCCAGCTCACCACTTGGTGTCGGGGGGGACATGAACACTGAAGCTTTCTTT,18,NA,TRBV18,NA,TRBJ1-1
CASSLDSNLNTGELFF,TGTGCCAGCAGCTTGGACTCCAACCTTAACACCGGGGAGCTGTTTTTT,16,NA,TRBV5-4,NA,TRBJ2-2
CASSTPRIYEQYF,TGTGCCAGTAGTACCCCTAGAATCTACGAGCAGTACTTC,13,NA,TRBV19,NA,TRBJ2-7
CSARGGYEQYF,TGCAGTGCCCGGGGGGGGTACGAGCAGTACTTC,11,NA,TRBV20-1,TRBD2,TRBJ2-7
CASSSRTGAKHTINYGYTF,TGTGCCAGCAGCTCCCGGACAGGGGCGAAACACACGATTAACTATGGCTACACCTTC,19,NA,TRBV5-6,TRBD1,TRBJ1-2
CASSALAGVYAGELFF,TGTGCCAGCAGTGCACTAGCGGGAGTTTATGCCGGGGAGCTGTTTTTT,16,NA,TRBV27,TRBD2,TRBJ2-2
CASSPAGGSGNYEQYF,TGCGCCAGCAGCCCAGCCGGGGGTAGCGGGAACTACGAGCAGTACTTC,16,NA,TRBV5-1,TRBD2,TRBJ2-7
CASSFAAPTYYGYTF,TGTGCCAGCAGCTTTGCAGCGCCGACCTACTATGGCTACACCTTC,15,NA,TRBV11-3,NA,TRBJ1-2
CASSETGETQYF,TGTGCCAGTAGTGAGACAGGAGAGACCCAGTACTTC,12,NA,TRBV19,NA,TRBJ2-5
CASSQARVGGYTF,TGTGCCAGCAGCCAAGCCAGGGTGGGTGGCTACACCTTC,13,NA,TRBV14,NA,TRBJ1-2
CASSPLHPSTGGSRNTEAFF,TGTGCCAGCAGCCCACTACACCCTTCGACAGGGGGCTCAAGGAACACTGAAGCTTTCTTT,20,NA,TRBV14,TRBD1,TRBJ1-1
CASSDLGTSGRGQFF,TGTGCCAGCAGTGATTTGGGGACTAGCGGGAGAGGCCAGTTCTTC,15,NA,TRBV25-1,TRBD2,TRBJ2-1
CASSQIRNTEAFF,TGCGCCAGCAGTCAAATCAGGAACACTGAAGCTTTCTTT,13,NA,TRBV23-1,NA,TRBJ1-1
CASSVAPGAMGNTEAFF,TGTGCCAGCAGCGTAGCCCCAGGGGCGATGGGGAACACTGAAGCTTTCTTT,17,NA,TRBV9,NA,TRBJ1-1
CSAKLGTNLQYTGELFF,TGCAGCGCAAAACTCGGGACTAACCTTCAGTACACCGGGGAGCTGTTTTTT,17,NA,TRBV29-1,TRBD2,TRBJ2-2
CASTRNGRGDNEQFF,TGTGCCAGCACCCGGAATGGCAGGGGAGATAATGAGCAGTTCTTC,15,NA,TRBV5-6,NA,TRBJ2-1
CASSLSGTSGWGDTQYF,TGTGCCAGCAGCCTGAGCGGGACTAGCGGGTGGGGAGATACGCAGTATTTT,17,once,TRBV5-4,TRBD2,TRBJ2-3
CASSSIAGGNQQFF,TGTGCCAGCAGTTCAATAGCGGGAGGTAACCAGCAGTTCTTC,14,NA,TRBV25-1,TRBD2,TRBJ2-1
CAVSVGPGLYEQYF,TGTGCCGTTTCCGTGGGGCCAGGCCTCTACGAGCAGTACTTC,14,NA,TRBV27,NA,TRBJ2-7
CASSPPFATGSSNEQFF,TGTGCCAGCTCACCACCCTTCGCGACTGGAAGCTCCAATGAGCAGTTCTTC,17,NA,TRBV18,NA,TRBJ2-1
CASSLLGGQSYNEQFF,TGTGCCAGCAGCTTGCTTGGCGGGCAATCCTACAATGAGCAGTTCTTC,16,NA,TRBV5-4,NA,TRBJ2-1
CAWDSLGGGQPQHF,TGTGCCTGGGATTCCCTCGGGGGTGGGCAGCCCCAGCATTTT,14,NA,TRBV30,NA,TRBJ1-5
CASRRQGRYEQYF,TGTGCCAGCAGAAGGCAGGGGCGCTACGAGCAGTACTTC,13,NA,TRBV5-6,NA,TRBJ2-7
CASSPGTSGQETQYF,TGTGCCAGCTCACCAGGGACTAGCGGGCAAGAGACCCAGTACTTC,15,NA,TRBV18,TRBD2,TRBJ2-5
CASRNSGGTDTQYF,TGTGCCAGTAGGAATAGCGGGGGCACAGATACGCAGTATTTT,14,NA,TRBV19,TRBD2,TRBJ2-3
CASSPPVGTEPRGYGYTF,TGTGCCAGCTCACCACCGGTAGGGACAGAGCCGAGGGGCTATGGCTACACCTTC,18,NA,TRBV18,TRBD1,TRBJ1-2
CASSFGEGTEAFF,TGTGCCAGCTCATTCGGGGAAGGCACTGAAGCTTTCTTT,13,NA,TRBV18,NA,TRBJ1-1
CASGLGTFTDTQYF,TGTGCTAGTGGTTTGGGCACTTTCACAGATACGCAGTATTTT,14,NA,TRBV12-5,NA,TRBJ2-3
CASGAMGNYNEQFF,TGTGCCAGTGGTGCGATGGGCAACTACAATGAGCAGTTCTTC,14,few,TRBV19,NA,TRBJ2-1
CASSLILAVYNEQFF,TGTGCCAGCAGCTTAATACTAGCGGTATACAATGAGCAGTTCTTC,15,NA,TRBV7-9,TRBD2,TRBJ2-1
CASSVTRGAYNEQFF,TGTGCCAGCAGCGTAACTCGCGGGGCGTACAATGAGCAGTTCTTC,15,NA,TRBV9,NA,TRBJ2-1
CSVGQGTDEQYF,TGCAGCGTGGGACAGGGTACGGACGAGCAGTACTTC,12,NA,TRBV29-1,TRBD1,TRBJ2-7
CAWSLGGGYQPQHF,TGTGCCTGGAGTCTGGGTGGAGGGTATCAGCCCCAGCATTTT,14,once,TRBV30,NA,TRBJ1-5
CAWSVQGVTEAFF,TGTGCCTGGAGTGTACAAGGGGTCACTGAAGCTTTCTTT,13,NA,TRBV30,NA,TRBJ1-1
CASSVVPSGGTSEQYF,TGTGCCAGCAGCGTAGTCCCATCGGGGGGGACCTCCGAGCAGTACTTC,16,NA,TRBV9,TRBD2,TRBJ2-7
CASRRSGFNEKLFF,TGTGCCAGCAGACGTTCAGGGTTTAATGAAAAACTGTTTTTT,14,once,TRBV27,NA,TRBJ1-4
CASSESRGSEKLFF,TGTGCCAGCAGTGAATCTCGAGGGAGTGAAAAACTGTTTTTT,14,NA,TRBV2,NA,TRBJ1-4
CASSQPRDSRETQYF,TGCGCCAGCAGTCAACCCCGGGACAGTCGGGAGACCCAGTACTTC,15,NA,TRBV23-1,TRBD1,TRBJ2-5
CASSKVRLAGLFYNEQFF,TGTGCCAGCAGCAAAGTAAGGCTAGCGGGCCTTTTCTACAATGAGCAGTTCTTC,18,NA,TRBV21-1,NA,TRBJ2-1
CATARGSGNTIYF,TGTGCCACCGCCAGGGGCTCTGGAAACACCATATATTTT,13,NA,TRBV15,NA,TRBJ1-3
CATTRGGLAGDSYEQYF,TGTGCCACCACCCGAGGGGGACTAGCCGGGGACTCCTACGAGCAGTACTTC,17,NA,TRBV19,TRBD2,TRBJ2-7